The source of this T cell receptor beta chain is a study of T cell responses to AZD1222 COVID-19 vaccine. Study-level points and caveats: Baseline antibody screening turned up just a handful of seropositive AZD1222 recipients.

In the case of this clone: As yet, its antigen is unknown.

The V and J ends lost 6 bases and 5 bases, in that order; junction bases with no gene match: 7. The germline CDR1 and CDR2 sequences are SGHRS and YFSETQ. The length of the CDR3 is 14 residues. Method: immunoSEQ multiplex PCR; TCRdb's copy keeps in-frame clones and lacks some. Here the sample spans some 130,000 clones, around 86% being singletons. The V and J genes are TRBV5-1 and TRBJ2-3; TRBD2 matches at 9 bases. The input for sequencing was peripheral blood, taken on day 0 of AZD1222 vaccination. The TCR was taken from an adult in good health. CDR3 loop: CASTWSGGKDTQYF. The CDR3 region has the DNA TGCGCCAGCACCTGGAGCGGGGGGAAAGATACGCAGTATTTT.